This TCR beta chain appears in the sequencing data of a study of T cells in Graves' hyperthyroidism and ophthalmopathy. The diagnoses drew upon clinical symptoms, serum thyroxine and TRAb, thyroid ultrasound and orbital computed tomography. Amplification targeted TCR beta CDR3 regions from RNA transcripts. During a first-round RT-PCR of the TCR CDR3, the HTBI primer set was used. TCRdb re-called the multiplex PCR reads through MiXCR, storing one row per CDR3 protein. The table has 450,000 to 600,000 distinct CDR3 sequences, 15% to 20% seen once. As to this clonotype: Its antigen is unidentified. At one boundary the junction diverges from the germline segment, which might be a read error.

Germline V gene lookup returns CDR1 SNHLY and CDR2 FYNNEI. The CDR3 spans 14 residues. General observations from the study: Through a model of 13 V-J features, ophthalmopathy was separated from stable hyperthyroidism. The model made its ophthalmopathy prediction, and onset followed a median about 5.9 months later.

This clonotype was obtained from a man aged 35 to 55 with Graves' ophthalmopathy. Sequences were obtained from blood. This chain joins TRBV2 and TRBJ1-4; 8 bases are a match to TRBD1. The CDR3 sequence: CAGRRTGLGERLFF. The CDR3 DNA is TGTGCCGGCAGAAGGACAGGGTTAGGAGAAAGACTGTTTTTT.